A single sample gave rise to the 23 T cell receptor beta chains below, sequenced in a study of blood T cell repertoires in COVID-19. The repertoire was sequenced with immunoSEQ multiplex PCR; TCRdb's copy has only in-frame clones and lacks some. This sample has 150,000 to 200,000 clones, with under 95% found just once. Input material: peripheral blood. These receptors all stem from a man aged 55 to 70 with active or convalescent COVID-19.

The gene calls are TRBV25-1 and TRBJ1-1; TRBD1 is a possible D gene (6 bases). Between the trimmed V and J ends, which lost 10 bases and 6 bases, there was a span of 18 bases. Germline values: CDR1 MGHDK, CDR2 SYGVNS. CDR3 length equals 13 residues. CDR3 sequence (DNA): TGTGCCACGACAGGCGCCGGGGTTGCTGAAGCTTTCTTT. It encodes CATTGAGVAEAFF.

The chain is built from TRBV3-1 (or the pseudogene TRBV3-2) and TRBJ2-7, with 14 bases that match TRBD2. Trimming took 4 bases from V and 6 from J; bases not matched to a gene: 5. Germline lookup yields CDR1 LGHDT and CDR2 YNNKEL (reference sequence). CDR3 length: 15 amino acids. As DNA, the CDR3 is TGTGCCAGCAGCCCGGGACTAGCGGGAGAGGTCGAGCAGTACTTC. It codes for CASSPGLAGEVEQYF.

This clone was seen more than once but under ten times. V is TRBV7-9 and J is TRBJ1-2; TRBD1 matches 8 bases. From germline, CDR1 is SEHNR and CDR2 FQNEAQ (reference sequence). V lost 3 bases and J lost 4; bases outside the gene matches: 4. The CDR3 runs to 14 residues. This CDR3 reads CASSFGQGIYGYTF. The CDR3 DNA reads as TGTGCCAGCAGCTTCGGACAGGGTATCTATGGCTACACCTTC.

The chain employs TRBV5-1 and TRBJ1-2; tentative D call: TRBD1 (6 bases). The CDR3 length is 16 residues. CDR1 is SGHRS, CDR2 YFSETQ, per germline. Trimming shortened V by 1 base and J by 0 bases, and 13 bases separated the two germline ends. The CDR3 protein is CASSLSPRTANYGYTF. The CDR3 DNA sequence: TGCGCCAGCAGCTTGAGCCCCCGGACAGCTAACTATGGCTACACCTTC.

The V call is TRBV18, the J call TRBJ1-3, with a tentative D call TRBD1 (5 bases). V gave up 3 bases and J gave up 3 bases, with 9 bases separating them. CDR1 is KGHSH and CDR2 is LQKENI in the germline V gene. CDR3 size: 14 residues. CDR3 nucleotide sequence: TGTGCCAGCTCACCTTCAGGGAATGGAAACACCATATATTTT. Translating gives CASSPSGNGNTIYF.

The J gene is TRBJ1-4, the V gene TRBV11-1; D ambiguous. The CDR3 has 13 residues. Trimming pared 0 bases from V and 7 bases from J, leaving 6 bases between. CDR1 is SGHAT and CDR2 is FQDESV in the germline V gene (reference sequence). The CDR3: CASSLAPGEKLFF. For the CDR3, the DNA is TGTGCCAGCAGCTTAGCGCCCGGTGAAAAACTGTTTTTT.

This chain joins TRBV3-1 (or the pseudogene TRBV3-2) and TRBJ1-1; D is undetermined. The length of the CDR3 is 14 residues. V lost 0 bases to trimming and J lost 10 bases, with 15 bases between them. Germline lookup yields CDR1 LGHDT and CDR2 YNNKEL (reference sequence). The CDR3 reads CASSQDNRGLTAFF. The CDR3 DNA sequence: TGTGCCAGCAGCCAAGATAATCGGGGATTGACAGCTTTCTTT.

The rearrangement links TRBV6-1 to TRBJ1-3, with TRBD1 matching over 8 bases. The junction had 7 bases not matched to a gene; V was cut back by 3 bases and J by 0 bases. The germline gives CDR1 MNHNS, CDR2 SASEGT. The length of the CDR3 is 17 residues. CDR3 protein: CASSDWTGSISGNTIYF. CDR3 in DNA: TGTGCCAGCAGTGACTGGACAGGGAGCATCTCTGGAAACACCATATATTTT.

V usage is TRBV19 and J usage is TRBJ1-5; TRBD1 might be the D (5 bases). V lost 6 bases to trimming and J lost 6 bases, with 6 bases between them. CDR1 LNHDA and CDR2 SQIVND come from the germline V gene (reference sequence). CDR3 size: 11 residues. This CDR3 is CASSQGQPQHF. CDR3 coding DNA: TGTGCCAGTAGCCAGGGTCAGCCCCAGCATTTT.

The V call is TRBV4-1, the J call TRBJ1-2, with D possibly being TRBD1 (5 bases). The CDR3 consists of 17 residues. Germline V lookup: CDR1 MGHRA, CDR2 YSYEKL. The germline V and J ends were trimmed by 0 bases and 0 bases, with 14 bases remaining between them. This chain's CDR3 is CASSQDPTEVPNYGYTF. CDR3 in DNA: TGCGCCAGCAGCCAAGACCCGACAGAGGTCCCTAACTATGGCTACACCTTC.

The sample holds one count of this clone. The CDR3 coding sequence is TGTGCCAGCAGCCAATGGACATTTGATCGCAATCAGCCCCAGCATTTT. The encoded protein is CASSQWTFDRNQPQHF. The rearrangement uses TRBV7-9 and TRBJ1-5; D perhaps matches TRBD1 (5 bases). The CDR3 spans 16 residues. Germline V lookup: CDR1 SEHNR, CDR2 FQNEAQ (reference sequence). V lost 5 bases, J lost 2 bases, and 16 bases lay in between. Based on the CDR3 plus reference TRBV7-9 and TRBJ1-5, the full variable domain is DTGVSQNPRHKITKRGQNVTFRCDPISEHNRLYWYRQTLGQGPEFLTYFQNEAQLEKSRLLSDRFSAERPKGSFSTLEIQRTEQGDSAMYLCASSQWTFDRNQPQHFGDGTRLSIL.

The rearrangement joins TRBV11-2 to TRBJ1-5, with a possible D match to TRBD1 (5 bases). The CDR3 spans 15 residues. Germline assignment: CDR1 SGHAT and CDR2 FQNNGV. V was pared by 5 bases and J by 5 bases, with 16 bases between. Here the CDR3 DNA reads TGTGCCAGCAGCGCCGGGACTCAAGGCCATCAGCCCCAGCATTTT. This gives the protein CASSAGTQGHQPQHF.

This clone showed up just a few times. This sequence joins TRBV7-9 and TRBJ1-1; maybe TRBD1 (6 bases). V was shortened by 1 base and J by 7 bases, with 13 bases between the two germline ends. Looked up from germline, CDR1 is SEHNR and CDR2 is FQNEAQ (reference sequence). The length of the CDR3 is 14 residues. The CDR3 is CASSLEGQHSEAFF. In DNA form, the CDR3 reads TGTGCCAGCAGCTTAGAAGGACAGCATAGTGAAGCTTTCTTT.

The chain has TRBV21-1 and TRBJ1-3; TRBD1, the table's D call, was not compared with the DNA. TRBV21-1 is listed as a pseudogene. The CDR3 has 13 residues. As DNA, the CDR3 is TGTGCCAGCAGACAGGGGTGCGGAAACACCATATATTTT. Translated, it gives CASRQGCGNTIYF.

The chain combines TRBV27 with TRBJ2-1, with D possibly TRBD2 on 7 matching bases. This CDR3 contains 20 residues. Trimming shortened V by 7 bases and J by 3 bases, and 31 bases separated the two germline ends. Looked up from germline, CDR1 is MNHEY and CDR2 is SMNVEV (reference sequence). The CDR3 loop reads CASKTGGGGGGTRGYNEQFF. The CDR3 DNA follows: TGTGCCAGCAAGACCGGCGGAGGGGGGGGTGGTACGAGAGGCTACAATGAGCAGTTCTTC.

This clone was seen only a few times. The V gene is TRBV18, the J gene TRBJ1-1; D perhaps matches TRBD1 (6 bases). With 3 bases removed from V and 4 bases from J, the gap between germline ends came to 12 bases. This CDR3 is 14 amino acids long. Per germline, CDR1 KGHSH and CDR2 LQKENI. In DNA form, the CDR3 reads TGTGCCAGCTCACCTACGAGGGGGGGCACTGAAGCTTTCTTT. Translation gives CASSPTRGGTEAFF.

This chain joins TRBV5-5 and TRBJ2-7; 8 bases map to TRBD1. V was pared by 0 bases and J by 4 bases, with 3 bases of the junction left unmatched. The CDR3 contains 14 residues. The germline gives CDR1 SGHKS, CDR2 YYEKEE (reference sequence). The CDR3: CASSLVYRGYEQYF. CDR3 coding DNA: TGTGCCAGCAGCTTGGTGTACAGGGGGTACGAGCAGTACTTC.

V is TRBV11-3 and J is TRBJ1-1; D might be TRBD1 (5 bases). The CDR3 contains 15 residues. CDR1 is SGHNT, CDR2 YENEEA, per germline. V dropped 4 bases and J dropped 3 bases, with 15 bases sitting between them. The CDR3 region has the DNA TGTGCCAGCAGCTCGAGGAGGGGTGAGGACACTGAAGCTTTCTTT. It yields the protein CASSSRRGEDTEAFF.

The V gene is TRBV10-1, the J gene TRBJ2-7, with no clear D. The CDR3 has 13 residues. Germline loops: CDR1 WNHNN, CDR2 SYGVQD (reference sequence). Trimming took off 6 bases at V and 2 bases at J, with 11 bases between the two ends. The CDR3 DNA reads TGCGCCAGCAGCTCCGGGTCCACCTACGAGCAGTACTTC. Encoded protein: CASSSGSTYEQYF.

The chain has TRBV2 and TRBJ1-4; possibly TRBD1 for D (6 bases). Germline values: CDR1 SNHLY, CDR2 FYNNEI. Trimming cost V 6 bases and J 6 bases, with 11 bases left between them. This CDR3 is 13 amino acids long. CDR3: CASRDRPDEKLFF. CDR3 in DNA: TGTGCCAGCAGGGACAGACCGGATGAAAAACTGTTTTTT.

The chain uses TRBV18 and TRBJ2-7, with 15 nucleotides matching TRBD2. The CDR3 totals 15 residues. Germline loops: CDR1 KGHSH, CDR2 LQKENI. V gave up 5 bases and J gave up 6 bases; unmatched junction bases: 5. CDR3 residues: CASSEGLAGGGEQYF. CDR3 sequence (DNA): TGTGCCAGCTCAGAGGGACTAGCGGGAGGAGGCGAGCAGTACTTC.

The chain carries TRBV19 and TRBJ2-3, with 8 bases that match TRBD2. The CDR3 is 16 residues long. Germline values: CDR1 LNHDA, CDR2 SQIVND (reference sequence). V gave up 6 bases and J gave up 4 bases; unmatched junction bases: 12. The CDR3 region is CASSPRGGRWADTQYF. CDR3 nucleotide sequence: TGTGCCAGTAGCCCCCGGGGCGGGAGGTGGGCAGATACGCAGTATTTT.

The rearrangement joins TRBV6-5 to TRBJ2-2; weak D call: TRBD2 (5 bases). The V and J ends lost 6 bases and 3 bases respectively, with 11 bases between them. CDR3 length: 14 amino acids. Germline V gives CDR1 MNHEY, CDR2 SVGAGI. The CDR3, as DNA: TGTGCCAGCAGGGACGAGGGATACACCGGGGAGCTGTTTTTT. Protein: CASRDEGYTGELFF.